The 30 T cell receptor beta chains in this list originate from one sample, sequenced in a study of shared clonotypes between healthy human individuals. Sequencing used immunoSEQ multiplex PCR; TCRdb keeps in-frame clones, though not all of them. The sample lists some 200,000 clones; approximately 92% were seen once. Sequences were obtained from naive CD4+ T cells sorted from blood. This sample's subset: CD45RA+ positively selected. These receptors all stem from a woman in her twenties or thirties in good health.

The V call is TRBV5-1, the J call TRBJ2-7; 11 bases fit TRBD2. After removal of 4 bases from V and 6 bases from J, the junction contained 12 bases not matched to a gene. Germline CDR1 reads SGHRS; CDR2 reads YFSETQ. The CDR3 covers 16 residues. The CDR3 spells CASSPALGTSGSEQYF. The CDR3 DNA is TGCGCCAGCAGCCCCGCACTAGGGACTAGCGGTTCCGAGCAGTACTTC.

The chain carries TRBV2 and TRBJ1-4; D is ambiguous. The CDR3 spans 13 residues. The germline CDR1 and CDR2 sequences are SNHLY and FYNNEI. The V gene lost 3 bases and the J gene lost 8 bases, with 10 bases spanning the gap. For the CDR3, the DNA is TGTGCCAGCAGTGAGGACTCAGGAGAAAAACTGTTTTTT. This encodes CASSEDSGEKLFF.

This rearrangement joins TRBV27 to TRBJ2-2; TRBD1 matches at 7 bases. The CDR3 covers 17 residues. Germline CDR1 is MNHEY and CDR2 is SMNVEV (reference sequence). V shed 6 bases, J shed 0 bases, and the junction held 10 bases outside the gene matches. CDR3: CASRSFSRGTNTGELFF. The CDR3 DNA is TGTGCCAGCAGATCCTTCTCCAGGGGGACGAACACCGGGGAGCTGTTTTTT.

The genes are TRBV28 and TRBJ2-7; D call uncertain. CDR1 and CDR2 (germline): MDHEN, SYDVKM. This CDR3 is built from 12 residues. V gave up 4 bases and J gave up 0 bases, with 4 bases separating them. This CDR3 reads CASSYYSYEQYF. CDR3 bases: TGTGCCAGCAGTTACTACTCCTACGAGCAGTACTTC.

The CDR3 bases are TGTGCCAGCAGCTTAGGTGACTACGAGCAGTACTTC. Translation: CASSLGDYEQYF. The chain employs TRBV7-2 and TRBJ2-7, with D hard to call. The length of the CDR3 is 12 residues. V dropped 1 base and J dropped 3 bases, with 4 bases sitting between them. The germline V gene encodes CDR1 SGHTA and CDR2 FQGNSA.

This chain links TRBV6-5 with TRBJ1-1, with no clear D. The CDR3 has 16 residues. Trimming took off 0 bases at V and 6 bases at J, with 17 bases between the two ends. The germline gives CDR1 MNHEY, CDR2 SVGAGI. The CDR3 spells CASSYSAGIPGAEAFF. In DNA, the CDR3 is TGTGCCAGCAGTTACTCGGCCGGGATCCCTGGGGCTGAAGCTTTCTTT.

The J gene is TRBJ2-5, the V gene TRBV5-1; D is unclear. The J call could be wrong; TRBJ2-7 is a better fit for the DNA end. The CDR3 loop spans 17 amino acids. Germline CDR1 is SGHRS and CDR2 is YFSETQ. Here the CDR3 DNA reads TGCGCCAGCAGCAGGGCCTTGGCCTACTCAAGCTCCTACGAGCAGTACTTC. Translation gives CASSRALAYSSSYEQYF.

V gene TRBV7-9 combines with J gene TRBJ2-3; D is undetermined. This CDR3 is 13 amino acids long. Looked up from germline, CDR1 is SEHNR and CDR2 is FQNEAQ (reference sequence). V lost 0 bases and J 4 bases, leaving 5 bases between the germline ends. The DNA for the CDR3 is TGTGCCAGCAGCTTAGCGATTGCAGATACGCAGTATTTT. Protein sequence: CASSLAIADTQYF.

This clone has a handful of counts. This chain connects TRBV30 to TRBJ2-7, with 7 bases fitting TRBD2. The CDR3 is 11 amino acids. CDR1 is GTSNPN and CDR2 is SVGIG in the germline V gene (reference sequence). The chain's CDR3 is CAMVGGYEQYF. The CDR3, as DNA: TGTGCAATGGTGGGAGGGTACGAGCAGTACTTC.

V usage is TRBV11-1 and J usage is TRBJ2-3, with 14 bases lining up with TRBD2. Germline CDR1 and CDR2: SGHAT and FQDESV (reference sequence). The V and J ends lost 1 base and 2 bases, in that order; junction bases with no gene match: 5. CDR3 length: 18 amino acids. CDR3 sequence (DNA): TGTGCCAGCAGCTTAGAGGGACTAGCGGGAGTCGCCACAGATACGCAGTATTTT. It is translated as CASSLEGLAGVATDTQYF.

The J gene is TRBJ1-4, the V gene TRBV4-1; D remains ambiguous. Germline assignment: CDR1 MGHRA and CDR2 YSYEKL. V shed 2 bases and J shed 8 bases, with 9 bases lying between them. This CDR3 region has 13 residues. DNA for the CDR3: TGCGCCAGCAGCCAAATTCAAGGCGAAAAACTGTTTTTT. Translating it yields CASSQIQGEKLFF.

The chain is built from TRBV19 and TRBJ2-7; the D gene is possibly TRBD1 (5 bases). The germline V gene has CDR1 LNHDA and CDR2 SQIVND (reference sequence). The CDR3 contains 15 residues. V was cut by 5 bases and J by 2 bases, with 16 bases left in between. The CDR3 DNA reads TGTGCCAGTAGTTCAAACTCAAGGGGCCCCTACGAGCAGTACTTC. It specifies CASSSNSRGPYEQYF. The variable domain in full, completed from reference TRBV19 and TRBJ2-7, reads DGGITQSPKYLFRKEGQNVTLSCEQNLNHDAMYWYRQDPGQGLRLIYYSQIVNDFQKGDIAEGYSVSREKKESFPLTVTSAQKNPTAFYLCASSSNSRGPYEQYFGPGTRLTVT.

This chain joins TRBV5-1 and TRBJ2-5; D gene uncertain. The J call is uncertain, as TRBJ2-7 better fits the DNA end. The CDR3 is 14 residues long. The germline V gene has CDR1 SGHRS and CDR2 YFSETQ. The CDR3 protein is CASRPQSASYEQYF. The CDR3 DNA reads TGCGCCAGCAGGCCACAATCGGCTTCCTACGAGCAGTACTTC.

The chain joins TRBV21-1 to TRBJ2-7; the table gives TRBD2 as D, unverified against the DNA. TRBV21-1 is a listed pseudogene. The length of the CDR3 is 18 residues. CDR3 loop: CASSKIRTSGRAGDEQYF. CDR3 coding DNA: TGTGCCAGCAGCAAAATCCGGACTAGCGGGAGGGCCGGAGACGAGCAGTACTTC.

This chain connects TRBV7-2 to TRBJ1-4; no reliable D call. The CDR3 totals 14 residues. Deletions cut 7 bases from V and 8 bases from J, with 17 bases between. The germline CDR1 and CDR2 sequences are SGHTA and FQGNSA. For the CDR3, the DNA is TGTGCCAGCAAAGTCGGGGTGGGAAGGGAAAAACTGTTTTTT. Residues: CASKVGVGREKLFF. The complete variable domain, with remaining parts taken from reference TRBV7-2 and TRBJ1-4, reads GAGVSQSPSNKVTEKGKDVELRCDPISGHTALYWYRQSLGQGLEFLIYFQGNSAPDKSGLPSDRFSAERTGGSVSTLTIQRTQQEDSAVYLCASKVGVGREKLFFGSGTQLSVL.

The rearrangement links TRBV5-1 to TRBJ1-1; 8 nucleotides line up with TRBD1. The germline CDR1 and CDR2 sequences are SGHRS and YFSETQ. J was trimmed by 4 bases and V by 4 bases; bases with no gene match: 12. The CDR3 sequence is 16 residues long. The CDR3 bases are TGCGCCAGCAGCAGGGGAGCAGGGGGCGAGGGCACTGAAGCTTTCTTT. It is translated as CASSRGAGGEGTEAFF.

This sequence joins TRBV11-2 and TRBJ2-1; D possibly matches TRBD1 or TRBD2 (6 bases each). The CDR3 sequence is 15 residues long. Trimming took off 3 bases at V and 7 bases at J, with 16 bases between the two ends. Looked up from germline, CDR1 is SGHAT and CDR2 is FQNNGV. The CDR3 DNA reads TGTGCCAGCAGCTTCGGGGGCATTACGGGAAATGAGCAGTTCTTC. It specifies CASSFGGITGNEQFF.

The V call is TRBV11-2, the J call TRBJ1-1; possible D gene TRBD1, 6 bases. The CDR3 is 13 amino acids. The germline V gene has CDR1 SGHAT and CDR2 FQNNGV. Trimming took 7 bases from V and 6 from J, leaving 15 bases between them. The CDR3 region has the DNA TGTGCCAGCACCATGAGGGGGGTCCCTGAAGCTTTCTTT. It yields the protein CASTMRGVPEAFF.

The chain has TRBV5-4 and TRBJ1-1; D unclear. Per the germline V gene, CDR1 is SGHNT and CDR2 is YYREEE (reference sequence). The V end was cut by 4 bases, the J end by 0 bases, with 13 bases between. The CDR3 is 15 residues long. The CDR3 is CASSEAGRMNTEAFF. In DNA form, the CDR3 reads TGTGCCAGCAGCGAGGCAGGTAGAATGAACACTGAAGCTTTCTTT.

CDR3 nucleotide sequence: TGTGCCAGCAGTGAGCGGGAGGGCCGACATGAGCAGTACTTC. This codes for CASSEREGRHEQYF. The V gene is TRBV6-1, the J gene TRBJ2-7; TRBD2 aligns across 9 bases. V shed 3 bases, J shed 7 bases, and the junction held 7 bases outside the gene matches. The CDR3 length is 14 residues. Germline V gene data show CDR1 as MNHNS and CDR2 as SASEGT.

The chain combines TRBV14 with TRBJ2-5; D might be TRBD2 (6 bases). Gene TRBJ2-7 matches the end of the DNA better, so the J call may be wrong. The CDR3 runs 16 residues. Germline CDR1 is SGHDN and CDR2 is FVKESK. DNA for the CDR3: TGTGCCAGCAGCCACCGCCGGGACTTGAAACCTTACGAGCAGTACTTC. It translates to CASSHRRDLKPYEQYF.

The V gene is TRBV7-9, the J gene TRBJ2-3; D is perhaps TRBD1 (6 bases). CDR3 length: 17 residues. Trimming took 5 bases from V and 4 from J, leaving 22 bases between them. Germline V gives CDR1 SEHNR, CDR2 FQNEAQ (reference sequence). The CDR3 region is CASSILSRGRGSDTQYF. In nucleotides, the CDR3 is TGTGCCAGCAGCATACTTAGTCGGGGCAGGGGATCAGATACGCAGTATTTT. Full variable domain (remainder filled in from reference TRBV7-9 and TRBJ2-3): DTGVSQNPRHKITKRGQNVTFRCDPISEHNRLYWYRQTLGQGPEFLTYFQNEAQLEKSRLLSDRFSAERPKGSFSTLEIQRTEQGDSAMYLCASSILSRGRGSDTQYFGPGTRLTVL.

This clone appeared a single time. The chain links TRBV5-1 to TRBJ2-7; 10 nucleotides agree with TRBD2. CDR3 size: 14 residues. CDR1 is SGHRS and CDR2 is YFSETQ in the germline V gene. The ends lost 4 bases at V and 6 bases at J; junction bases unmatched: 7. For the CDR3, the DNA is TGCGCCAGCAGCCCACTAGCGGGACCCATCGAGCAGTACTTC. It specifies CASSPLAGPIEQYF.

This chain uses TRBV9 with TRBJ2-6; D unclear. The CDR3 consists of 15 residues. CDR1 is SGDLS, CDR2 YYNGEE, per germline. Deletions cut 0 bases from V and 0 bases from J, with 4 bases between. CDR3 residues: CASSVDLSGANVLTF. DNA of the CDR3: TGTGCCAGCAGCGTAGACCTCTCTGGGGCCAACGTCCTGACTTTC.

The rearrangement uses TRBV19 and TRBJ1-5, with 8 nucleotides matching TRBD1. CDR1 and CDR2 from the germline V gene are LNHDA and SQIVND (reference sequence). After removal of 3 bases from V and 7 bases from J, the junction contained 11 bases not matched to a gene. The CDR3 is made up of 16 amino acids. The DNA for the CDR3 is TGTGCCAGTAGTATGAGACAGGGGCGAGCCATCCAGCCCCAGCATTTT. This sequence encodes CASSMRQGRAIQPQHF.

V usage is TRBV5-1 and J usage is TRBJ2-7; weak D call: TRBD1 (6 bases). CDR3 size: 15 residues. The germline V and J ends were trimmed by 0 bases and 2 bases, with 12 bases remaining between them. CDR1 SGHRS and CDR2 YFSETQ come from the germline V gene. DNA of the CDR3: TGCGCCAGCAGCTTGGTGGCAGGGGAGACCTACGAGCAGTACTTC. Translating gives CASSLVAGETYEQYF.

The V gene is TRBV19, the J gene TRBJ2-2; 11 nucleotides line up with TRBD1. After removal of 4 bases from V and 5 bases from J, the junction contained 3 bases not matched to a gene. The length of the CDR3 is 15 residues. Per the germline V gene, CDR1 is LNHDA and CDR2 is SQIVND (reference sequence). DNA of the CDR3: TGTGCCAGTAGTACGGACAGGGGGCTGACCGGGGAGCTGTTTTTT. Residues: CASSTDRGLTGELFF.

This clone was seen just once. The gene calls are TRBV25-1 and TRBJ2-2; TRBD1 might be the D (5 bases). Germline values: CDR1 MGHDK, CDR2 SYGVNS. There are 18 residues in the CDR3. Deletions cut 0 bases from V and 4 bases from J, with 18 bases between. The CDR3 sequence: CASSEYGGRQGFTGELFF. CDR3 nucleotides: TGTGCCAGCAGTGAATATGGCGGCAGGCAGGGATTCACCGGGGAGCTGTTTTTT. The full variable domain, in which reference TRBV25-1 and TRBJ2-2 provide the parts outside the CDR3, is EADIYQTPRYLVIGTGKKITLECSQTMGHDKMYWYQQDPGMELHLIHYSYGVNSTEKGDLSSESTVSRIRTEHFPLTLESARPSHTSQYLCASSEYGGRQGFTGELFFGEGSRLTVL.

The V call is TRBV2, the J call TRBJ2-7, with 8 bases fitting TRBD1. The CDR3 sequence is 17 residues long. V was pared by 4 bases and J by 2 bases, with 13 bases of the junction left unmatched. Germline lookup yields CDR1 SNHLY and CDR2 FYNNEI. The chain's CDR3 is CASSGMAWTGITYEQYF. CDR3 sequence (DNA): TGTGCCAGCAGTGGTATGGCCTGGACAGGGATTACCTACGAGCAGTACTTC.

This chain uses TRBV28 with TRBJ2-7, with D tentatively TRBD2 (5 bases). Germline CDR1 is MDHEN and CDR2 is SYDVKM. V lost 3 bases to trimming and J lost 9 bases, with 9 bases between them. The CDR3 runs 11 residues. The CDR3 DNA sequence: TGTGCCAGCAGTTTGAGGGTGTTGCAGTACTTC. As protein: CASSLRVLQYF.